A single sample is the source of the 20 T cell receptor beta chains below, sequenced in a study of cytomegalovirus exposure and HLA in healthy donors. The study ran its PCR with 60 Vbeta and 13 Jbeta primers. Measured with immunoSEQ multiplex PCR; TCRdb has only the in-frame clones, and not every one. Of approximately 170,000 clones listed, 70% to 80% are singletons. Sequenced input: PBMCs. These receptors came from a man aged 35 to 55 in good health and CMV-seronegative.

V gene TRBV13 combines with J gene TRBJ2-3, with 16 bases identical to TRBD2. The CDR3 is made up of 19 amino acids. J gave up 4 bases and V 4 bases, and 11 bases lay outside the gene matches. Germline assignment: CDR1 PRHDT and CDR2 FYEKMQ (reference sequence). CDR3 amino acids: CASSSRGTSGRDGPDTQYF. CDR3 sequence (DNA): TGTGCCAGCAGCTCTCGGGGGACTAGCGGGAGGGATGGACCAGATACGCAGTATTTT.

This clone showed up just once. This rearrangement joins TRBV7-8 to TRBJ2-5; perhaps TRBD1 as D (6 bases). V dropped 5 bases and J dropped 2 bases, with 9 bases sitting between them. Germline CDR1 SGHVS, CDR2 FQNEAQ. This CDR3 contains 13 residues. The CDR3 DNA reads TGTGCCAGCAGCGGGGACAAACAAGAGACCCAGTACTTC. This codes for CASSGDKQETQYF.

The CDR3 region is CASSALTGTYEQYF. Here the CDR3 DNA reads TGTGCCAGCAGTGCTTTGACAGGGACCTACGAGCAGTACTTC. The V gene is TRBV25-1, the J gene TRBJ2-5, with 7 bases fitting TRBD1. The DNA end favors TRBJ2-7, so the J call may be wrong. CDR3 length equals 14 residues. From germline, CDR1 is MGHDK and CDR2 SYGVNS.

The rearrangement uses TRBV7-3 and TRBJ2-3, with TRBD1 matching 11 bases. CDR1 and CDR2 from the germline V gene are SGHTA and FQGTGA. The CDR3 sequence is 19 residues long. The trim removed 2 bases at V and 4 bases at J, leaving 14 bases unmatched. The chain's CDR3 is CASSLDGTGGPLFPDTQYF. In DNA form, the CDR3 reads TGTGCCAGCAGCTTAGACGGGACAGGGGGGCCCTTGTTCCCAGATACGCAGTATTTT.

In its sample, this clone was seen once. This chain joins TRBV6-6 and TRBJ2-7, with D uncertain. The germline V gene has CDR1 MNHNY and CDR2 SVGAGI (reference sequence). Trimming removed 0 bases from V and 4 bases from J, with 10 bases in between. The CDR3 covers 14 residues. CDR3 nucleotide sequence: TGTGCCAGCAGTTACTCGGCTCAGCGTTACGAGCAGTACTTC. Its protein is CASSYSAQRYEQYF.

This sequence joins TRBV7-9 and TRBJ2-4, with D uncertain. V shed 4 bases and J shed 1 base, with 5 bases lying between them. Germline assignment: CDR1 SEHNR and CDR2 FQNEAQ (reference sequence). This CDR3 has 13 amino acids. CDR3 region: CASSSPAKNIQYF. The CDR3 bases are TGTGCCAGCAGCTCCCCTGCCAAAAACATTCAGTACTTC.

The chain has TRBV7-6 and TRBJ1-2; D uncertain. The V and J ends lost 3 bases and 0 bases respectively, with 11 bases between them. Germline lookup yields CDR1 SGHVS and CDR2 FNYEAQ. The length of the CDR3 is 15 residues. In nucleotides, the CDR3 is TGTGCCAGCAGCTTGGGCAGTCTCCCTAACTATGGCTACACCTTC. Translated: CASSLGSLPNYGYTF.

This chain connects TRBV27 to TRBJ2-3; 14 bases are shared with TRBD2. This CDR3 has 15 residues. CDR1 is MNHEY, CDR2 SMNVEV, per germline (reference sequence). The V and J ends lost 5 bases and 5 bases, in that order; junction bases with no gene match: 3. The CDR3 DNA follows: TGTGCCAGCAGTGGGACTAGCGGGAGTGGAGATACGCAGTATTTT. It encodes CASSGTSGSGDTQYF.

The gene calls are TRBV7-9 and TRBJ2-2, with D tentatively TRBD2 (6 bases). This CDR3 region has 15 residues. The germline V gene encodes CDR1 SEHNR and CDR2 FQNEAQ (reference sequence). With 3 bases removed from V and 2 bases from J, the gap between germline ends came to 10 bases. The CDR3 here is CASSFAGLNTGELFF. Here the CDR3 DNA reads TGTGCCAGCAGCTTTGCGGGACTTAACACCGGGGAGCTGTTTTTT.

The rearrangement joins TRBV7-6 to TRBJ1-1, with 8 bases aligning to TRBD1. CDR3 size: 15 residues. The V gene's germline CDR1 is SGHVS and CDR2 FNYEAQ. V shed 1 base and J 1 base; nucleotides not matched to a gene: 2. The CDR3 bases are TGTGCCAGCAGCTTAGTGCAGGGGGCGAACACTGAAGCTTTCTTT. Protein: CASSLVQGANTEAFF.

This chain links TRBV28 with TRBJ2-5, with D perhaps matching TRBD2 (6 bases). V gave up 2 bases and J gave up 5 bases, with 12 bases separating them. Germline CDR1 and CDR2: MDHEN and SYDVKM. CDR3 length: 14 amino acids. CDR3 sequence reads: CASSLGGMGETQYF. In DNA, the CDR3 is TGTGCCAGCAGTTTAGGAGGGATGGGGGAGACCCAGTACTTC.

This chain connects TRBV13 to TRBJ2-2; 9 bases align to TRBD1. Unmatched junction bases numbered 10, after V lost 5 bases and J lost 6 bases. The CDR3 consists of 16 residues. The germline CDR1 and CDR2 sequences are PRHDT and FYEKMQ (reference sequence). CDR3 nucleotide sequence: TGTGCCAGCAGCGTTACAGGGGGCGCAGGCCCCGGGGAGCTGTTTTTT. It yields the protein CASSVTGGAGPGELFF.

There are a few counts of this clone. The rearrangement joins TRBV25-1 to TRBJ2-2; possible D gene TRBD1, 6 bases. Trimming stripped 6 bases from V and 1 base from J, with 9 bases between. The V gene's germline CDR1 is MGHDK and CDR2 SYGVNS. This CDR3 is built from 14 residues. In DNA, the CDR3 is TGTGCCAGCAGCGCGGACAGGAACACCGGGGAGCTGTTTTTT. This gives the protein CASSADRNTGELFF.

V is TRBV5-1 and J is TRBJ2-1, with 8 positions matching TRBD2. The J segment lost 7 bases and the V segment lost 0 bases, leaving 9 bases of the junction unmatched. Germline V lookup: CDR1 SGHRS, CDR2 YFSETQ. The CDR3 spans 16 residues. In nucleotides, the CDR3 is TGCGCCAGCAGCTTGGAAGGCGGGAGGCAGCCGAATGAGCAGTTCTTC. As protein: CASSLEGGRQPNEQFF.

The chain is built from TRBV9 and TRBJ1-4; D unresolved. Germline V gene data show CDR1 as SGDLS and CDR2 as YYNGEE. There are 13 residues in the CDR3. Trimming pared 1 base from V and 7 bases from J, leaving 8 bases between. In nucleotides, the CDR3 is TGTGCCAGCAGCGTAAATGGCGGTGAAAAACTGTTTTTT. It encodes CASSVNGGEKLFF.

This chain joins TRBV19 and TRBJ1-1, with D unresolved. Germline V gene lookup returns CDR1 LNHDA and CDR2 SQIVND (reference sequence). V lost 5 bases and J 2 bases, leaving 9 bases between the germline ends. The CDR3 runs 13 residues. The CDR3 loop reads CASSLAGNTEAFF. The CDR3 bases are TGTGCCAGTAGTCTCGCGGGAAACACTGAAGCTTTCTTT.

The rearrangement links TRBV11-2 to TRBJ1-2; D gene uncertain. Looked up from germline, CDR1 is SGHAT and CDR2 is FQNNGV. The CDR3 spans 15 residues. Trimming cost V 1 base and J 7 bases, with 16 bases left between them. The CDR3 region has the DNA TGTGCCAGCAGCTTAGTCTATATCGGGGTGTCTGGCTACACCTTC. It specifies CASSLVYIGVSGYTF.

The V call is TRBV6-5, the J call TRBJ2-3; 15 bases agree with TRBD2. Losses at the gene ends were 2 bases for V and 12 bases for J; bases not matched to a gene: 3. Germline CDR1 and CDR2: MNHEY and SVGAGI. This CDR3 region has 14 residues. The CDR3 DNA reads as TGTGCCAGCAGTTACCGGACTAGCGGGAGGGCCCAGTATTTT. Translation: CASSYRTSGRAQYF.

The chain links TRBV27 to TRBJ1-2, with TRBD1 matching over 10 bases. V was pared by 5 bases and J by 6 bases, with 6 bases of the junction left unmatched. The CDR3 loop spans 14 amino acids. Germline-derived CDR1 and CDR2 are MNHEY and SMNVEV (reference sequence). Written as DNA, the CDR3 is TGTGCCAGCAGTACCGGGACAGGGGAGAATGGCTACACCTTC. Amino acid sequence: CASSTGTGENGYTF.

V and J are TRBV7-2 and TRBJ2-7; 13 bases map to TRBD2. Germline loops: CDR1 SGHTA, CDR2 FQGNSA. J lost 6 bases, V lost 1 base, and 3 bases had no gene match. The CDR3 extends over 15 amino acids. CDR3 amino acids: CASSLELAGGSEQYF. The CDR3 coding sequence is TGTGCCAGCAGCTTAGAACTAGCGGGGGGGTCCGAGCAGTACTTC.